Following are 23 T cell receptor beta chains from one sample sequenced in a study of monozygotic twins with inflammatory bowel disease. TCRdb re-called the 5' RACE reads and shows each CDR3 protein once, DNA omitted. In all, the sample yields more than 100,000 distinct CDR3 sequences. Sequencing was carried out using blood. Receptor source: a human donor with ulcerative colitis or Crohn's disease, or a healthy co-twin of an affected twin (not recorded which).

The V gene is TRBV30, the J gene TRBJ2-7; there is no DNA to check the TCRdb D call of TRBD2. Germline CDR1 is GTSNPN and CDR2 is SVGIG (reference sequence). The CDR3 sequence is 14 residues long. CDR3: CAGGRFWGSYEQYF.

The chain has TRBV20-1 and TRBJ2-7. This CDR3 contains 14 residues. Germline V gives CDR1 DFQATT, CDR2 SNEGSKA (reference sequence). CDR3 residues: CSARGSLGDYEQYF.

CDR3: CASSTGVSVDREYF. The chain is built from TRBV6-2 or TRBV6-3 and TRBJ2-7; lacking DNA, the TRBD1 call made by TCRdb goes unchecked. Germline CDR1 is MNHEY and CDR2 is SVGEGT. CDR3 length: 14 residues.

The chain combines TRBV9 with TRBJ2-3; TCRdb calls TRBD2, which cannot be checked without DNA. The CDR3 sequence is 16 residues long. Germline-derived CDR1 and CDR2 are SGDLS and YYNGEE. This chain's CDR3 is CASSAAGTSGTDTQYF.

Here the CDR3 reads CASSYPGQTTYEQYF. The chain carries TRBV6-5 and TRBJ2-7; TCRdb's D gene call, TRBD1, goes unchecked for lack of DNA. Germline V lookup: CDR1 MNHEY, CDR2 SVGAGI. This CDR3 is 15 amino acids long.

V is TRBV6-2 or TRBV6-3 and J is TRBJ2-7; the TRBD1 assignment by TCRdb is unverifiable without DNA. Germline V CDR1 and CDR2: MNHEY, SVGEGT. There are 13 residues in the CDR3. The CDR3 protein is CAHSGTGAREQYF.

The chain uses TRBV24-1 and TRBJ2-3; TCRdb picks TRBD1, but there is no DNA to check that call. The CDR3 is 16 amino acids. The germline CDR1 and CDR2 sequences are KGHDR and SFDVKD. CDR3 region: CATSPSGTGSTDTQYF.

V is TRBV9 and J is TRBJ2-7; the TCRdb call, TRBD2, lacks DNA for checking. Germline V gene data show CDR1 as SGDLS and CDR2 as YYNGEE. The CDR3 consists of 16 residues. The CDR3 here is CASSSGMGGLSYEQYF.

The chain uses TRBV12-5 and TRBJ2-7; without DNA, the TCRdb call of TRBD1 cannot be checked. The V gene's germline CDR1 is LGHNT and CDR2 FRNRAP. This CDR3 has 14 amino acids. This chain's CDR3 is CASAPGQGASEQYF.

The chain couples TRBV28 to TRBJ2-7. Per the germline V gene, CDR1 is MDHEN and CDR2 is SYDVKM. The CDR3 is 12 residues long. This CDR3 reads CASSVFNYEQYF.

V gene TRBV7-3 combines with J gene TRBJ2-3; the TCRdb call, TRBD1, lacks DNA for checking. The CDR3 runs 13 residues. Germline values: CDR1 SGHTA, CDR2 FQGTGA. This CDR3 is CASSPAGTDTQYF.

The chain joins TRBV7-3 to TRBJ1-3. From germline, CDR1 is SGHTA and CDR2 FQGTGA. The CDR3 sequence is 15 residues long. CDR3 residues: CASSLTVGSGNTIYF. Drawing the rest from reference TRBV7-3 and TRBJ1-3, the complete variable domain is GAGVSQTPSNKVTEKGKYVELRCDPISGHTALYWYRQSLGQGPEFLIYFQGTGAADDSGLPNDRFFAVRPEGSVSTLKIQRTERGDSAVYLCASSLTVGSGNTIYFGEGSWLTVV.

The chain links TRBV5-6 to TRBJ2-5; lacking DNA, the TRBD1 call made by TCRdb goes unchecked. The CDR3 loop spans 16 amino acids. CDR1 is SGHDT, CDR2 YYEEEE, per germline. CDR3 region: CASSLPGEGGKETQYF. The full variable domain, its missing parts supplied by reference TRBV5-6 and TRBJ2-5, is DAGVTQSPTHLIKTRGQQVTLRCSPKSGHDTVSWYQQALGQGPQFIFQYYEEEERQRGNFPDRFSGHQFPNYSSELNVNALLLGDSALYLCASSLPGEGGKETQYFGPGTRLLVL.

The CDR3 here is CASSPAGTARDEQYF. V usage is TRBV11-2 and J usage is TRBJ2-7; TCRdb indicates TRBD1, and absent DNA this call remains unverified. CDR1 is SGHAT, CDR2 FQNNGV, per germline. The CDR3 covers 15 residues.

The J gene is TRBJ2-7, the V gene TRBV12-3 or TRBV12-4; TCRdb indicates TRBD1, and absent DNA this call remains unverified. The CDR3 contains 13 residues. CDR3 sequence: CASSLTAGYEQYF.

J is TRBJ2-7 and V is TRBV3-1; the TRBD1 assignment by TCRdb is unverifiable without DNA. The CDR3 consists of 13 residues. Germline-derived CDR1 and CDR2 are LGHDT and YNNKEL (reference sequence). This chain's CDR3 is CASSFRGAYEQYF.

The rearrangement joins TRBV13 to TRBJ2-5. This CDR3 spans 13 amino acids. Germline-derived CDR1 and CDR2 are PRHDT and FYEKMQ (reference sequence). The CDR3 reads CASSLEGPETQYF.

The chain combines TRBV5-5 with TRBJ2-1; the D gene TCRdb calls, TRBD1, cannot be checked with no DNA. The germline CDR1 and CDR2 sequences are SGHKS and YYEKEE (reference sequence). CDR3 length: 15 residues. CDR3 sequence: CASSLDRGRGNEQFF.

This CDR3 is CASSQDGQGLTNEQFF. The J gene is TRBJ2-1, the V gene TRBV4-2; the D call of TRBD1 rests on TCRdb alone, since no DNA is present to check it. CDR1 is LGHNA, CDR2 YNFKEQ, per germline. This CDR3 has 16 amino acids.

This chain uses TRBV20-1 with TRBJ1-2; checking the TCRdb D call of TRBD1 is not possible without DNA. This CDR3 has 15 amino acids. Germline CDR1 reads DFQATT; CDR2 reads SNEGSKA (reference sequence). This CDR3 is CSADNQGAPPLGYTF.

The J gene is TRBJ2-5, the V gene TRBV7-6; there is no DNA to check the TCRdb D call of TRBD2. CDR3 length: 15 residues. Germline lookup yields CDR1 SGHVS and CDR2 FNYEAQ. The CDR3 spells CASSLALAGFETQYF.

The V gene is TRBV7-2, the J gene TRBJ1-5; TCRdb's D call of TRBD1 is untestable without DNA. CDR3 length: 17 residues. Per the germline V gene, CDR1 is SGHTA and CDR2 is FQGNSA. The CDR3 spells CASSLGGGGILGTAQHF.

This CDR3 reads CATSGPGNYGYTF. This rearrangement joins TRBV24-1 to TRBJ1-2; the D call from TCRdb, TRBD1, cannot be confirmed without DNA. CDR1 is KGHDR and CDR2 is SFDVKD in the germline V gene. The length of the CDR3 is 13 residues.